This TCR beta chain came from a study of control samples from healthy donors and cancer patients. Assay used: immunoSEQ multiplex PCR; TCRdb lists only in-frame clones, some missing. Among some 170,000 clones listed, around 94% were seen once. This TCR was sampled from a man aged 55 to 69 with colorectal cancer. Sequenced input: PBMCs.

In DNA form, the CDR3 reads TGTGCCAGCAGCGTAGGGGGGACTAGCGCCGAGACCCAGTACTTC. This translates into CASSVGGTSAETQYF. The V call is TRBV9, the J call TRBJ2-5, with 10 positions matching TRBD2. V lost 0 bases and J lost 5; bases outside the gene matches: 4. CDR1 and CDR2 from the germline V gene are SGDLS and YYNGEE. CDR3 length: 15 amino acids. The whole variable domain, filled in from reference TRBV9 and TRBJ2-5, reads DSGVTQTPKHLITATGQRVTLRCSPRSGDLSVYWYQQSLDQGLQFLIQYYNGEERAKGNILERFSAQQFPDLHSELNLSSLELGDSALYFCASSVGGTSAETQYFGPGTRLLVL.